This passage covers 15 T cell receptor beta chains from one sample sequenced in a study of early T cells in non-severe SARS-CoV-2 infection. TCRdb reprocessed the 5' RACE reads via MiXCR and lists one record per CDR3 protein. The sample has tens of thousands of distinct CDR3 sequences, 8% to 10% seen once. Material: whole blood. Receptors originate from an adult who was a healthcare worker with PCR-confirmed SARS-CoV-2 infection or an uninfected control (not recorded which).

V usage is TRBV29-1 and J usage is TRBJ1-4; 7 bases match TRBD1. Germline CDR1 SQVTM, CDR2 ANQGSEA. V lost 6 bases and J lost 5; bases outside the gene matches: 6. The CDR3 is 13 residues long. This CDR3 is CSVQRQGNEKLFF. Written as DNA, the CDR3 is TGCAGCGTCCAAAGACAGGGAAATGAAAAACTGTTTTTT.

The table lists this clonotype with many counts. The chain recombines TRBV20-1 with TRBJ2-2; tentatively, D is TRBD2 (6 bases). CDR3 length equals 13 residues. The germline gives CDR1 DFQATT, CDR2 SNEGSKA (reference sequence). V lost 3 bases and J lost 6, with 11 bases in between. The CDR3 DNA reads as TGCAGTGCTAGCGCTAGCGTCGCCGGGGAGCTGTTTTTT. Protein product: CSASASVAGELFF.

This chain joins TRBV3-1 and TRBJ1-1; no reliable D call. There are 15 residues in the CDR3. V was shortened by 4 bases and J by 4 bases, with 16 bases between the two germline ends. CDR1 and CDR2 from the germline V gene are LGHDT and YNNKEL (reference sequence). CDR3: CASSPRRGPFTEAFF. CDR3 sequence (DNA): TGTGCCAGCAGCCCCCGCCGAGGGCCCTTCACTGAAGCTTTCTTT.

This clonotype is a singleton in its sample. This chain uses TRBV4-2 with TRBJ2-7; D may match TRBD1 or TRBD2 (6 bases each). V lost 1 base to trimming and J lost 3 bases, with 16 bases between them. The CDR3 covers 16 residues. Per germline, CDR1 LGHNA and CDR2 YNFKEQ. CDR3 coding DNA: TGTGCCAGCAGCCAAGGCCTTGGGGGCGGGGTCTACGAGCAGTACTTC. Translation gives CASSQGLGGGVYEQYF.

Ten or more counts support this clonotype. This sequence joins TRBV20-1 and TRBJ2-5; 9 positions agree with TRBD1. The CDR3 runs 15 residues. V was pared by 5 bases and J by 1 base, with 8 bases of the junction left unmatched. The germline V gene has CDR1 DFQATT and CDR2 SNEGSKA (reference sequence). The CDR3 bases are TGCAGTGCTGGCCTACAGGGGGCACTCCAAGAGACCCAGTACTTC. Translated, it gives CSAGLQGALQETQYF.

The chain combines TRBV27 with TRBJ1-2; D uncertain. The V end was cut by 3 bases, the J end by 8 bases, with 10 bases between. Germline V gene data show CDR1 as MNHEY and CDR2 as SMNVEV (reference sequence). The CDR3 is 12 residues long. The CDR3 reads CASSLGPIGYTF. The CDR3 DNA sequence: TGTGCCAGCAGTTTGGGCCCAATAGGCTACACCTTC.

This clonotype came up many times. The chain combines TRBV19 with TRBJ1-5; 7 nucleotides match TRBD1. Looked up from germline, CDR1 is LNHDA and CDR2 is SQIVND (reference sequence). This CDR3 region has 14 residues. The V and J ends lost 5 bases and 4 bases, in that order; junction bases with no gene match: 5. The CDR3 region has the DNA TGTGCCAGTAGTGTTCAGGGGGGGAATCAGCCCCAGCATTTT. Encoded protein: CASSVQGGNQPQHF.

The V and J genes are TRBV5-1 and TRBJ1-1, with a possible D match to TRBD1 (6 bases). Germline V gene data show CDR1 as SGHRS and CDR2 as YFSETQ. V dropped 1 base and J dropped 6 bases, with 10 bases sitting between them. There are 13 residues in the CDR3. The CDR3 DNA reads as TGCGCCAGCAGCTTGAGGGGGGTTGCTGAAGCTTTCTTT. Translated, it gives CASSLRGVAEAFF.

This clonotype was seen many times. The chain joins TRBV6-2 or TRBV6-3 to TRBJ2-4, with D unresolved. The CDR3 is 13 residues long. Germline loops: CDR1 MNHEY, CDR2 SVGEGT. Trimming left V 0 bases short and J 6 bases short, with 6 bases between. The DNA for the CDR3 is TGTGCCAGCAGTTACTCACCGATAAACATTCAGTACTTC. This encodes CASSYSPINIQYF.

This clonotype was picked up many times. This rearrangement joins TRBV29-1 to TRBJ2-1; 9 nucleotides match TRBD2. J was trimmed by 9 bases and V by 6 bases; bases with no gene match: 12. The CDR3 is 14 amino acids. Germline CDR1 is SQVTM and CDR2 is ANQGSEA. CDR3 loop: CSVAAPGLAPEQFF. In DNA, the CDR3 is TGCAGCGTCGCTGCACCGGGACTAGCCCCTGAGCAGTTCTTC.

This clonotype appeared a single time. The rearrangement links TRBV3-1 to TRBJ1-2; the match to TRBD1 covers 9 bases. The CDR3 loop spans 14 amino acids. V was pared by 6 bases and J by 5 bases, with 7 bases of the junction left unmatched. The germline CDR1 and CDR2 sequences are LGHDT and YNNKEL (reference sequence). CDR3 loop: CASSSGTGSYGYTF. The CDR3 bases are TGTGCCAGCAGTTCCGGGACAGGGTCTTATGGCTACACCTTC.

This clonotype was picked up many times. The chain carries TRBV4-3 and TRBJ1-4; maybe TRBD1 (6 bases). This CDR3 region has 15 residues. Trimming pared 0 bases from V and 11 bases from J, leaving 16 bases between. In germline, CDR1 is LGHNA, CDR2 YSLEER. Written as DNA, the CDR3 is TGCGCCAGCAGCCAAGACCAACAGGGCGTGAAGAAACTGTTTTTT. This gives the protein CASSQDQQGVKKLFF.

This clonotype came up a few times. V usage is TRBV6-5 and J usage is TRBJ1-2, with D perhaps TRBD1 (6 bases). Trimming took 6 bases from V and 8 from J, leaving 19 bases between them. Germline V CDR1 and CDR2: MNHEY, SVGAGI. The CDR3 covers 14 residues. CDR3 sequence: CASSLQGSVGGYTF. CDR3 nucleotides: TGTGCCAGCAGCCTGCAGGGGAGTGTGGGGGGCTACACCTTC.

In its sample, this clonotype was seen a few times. The CDR3 loop is CSVEVSGGNQPQHF. Here the CDR3 DNA reads TGCAGCGTTGAAGTATCGGGGGGTAATCAGCCCCAGCATTTT. V and J are TRBV29-1 and TRBJ1-5; maybe TRBD1 (5 bases). The CDR3 has 14 amino acids. From germline, CDR1 is SQVTM and CDR2 ANQGSEA. V lost 1 base, J lost 4 bases, and 11 bases lay in between.

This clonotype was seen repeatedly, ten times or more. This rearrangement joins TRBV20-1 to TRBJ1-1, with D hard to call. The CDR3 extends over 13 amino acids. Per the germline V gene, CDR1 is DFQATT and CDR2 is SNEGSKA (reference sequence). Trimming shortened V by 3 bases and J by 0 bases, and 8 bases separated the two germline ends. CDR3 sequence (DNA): TGCAGTGCTAGTACGGGAATGAACACTGAAGCTTTCTTT. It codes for CSASTGMNTEAFF.